This T cell receptor (beta chain) was obtained from a study of blood T cell repertoires in COVID-19. Study-level information: Sites across the United States, Italy and Spain contributed samples from acute and convalescent COVID-19. T cells, B-cell-depleted T cells, or PBMCs supplied cDNA or gDNA.

Seattle's enrolled individuals joined amid active infection and were then monitored longitudinally. In the authors' workflow: Reference gene primers were amplified, and this amplification served to estimate nucleated cell counts. Only in-frame clones appear in the TCRdb table, and some are missing; sequencing was by immunoSEQ multiplex PCR. That table supplies the V and J calls and clone size; D and trimming were determined from the DNA. The table shows over 250,000 clones, with approximately 90% occurring only once. The clonotype comes from a woman in her fifties or sixties with COVID-19, enrolled during active disease. The sequenced material came from peripheral blood.

CDR3 residues: CASSLQYRQPQHF. In DNA, the CDR3 is TGTGCCAGCAGTTTACAGTACCGTCAGCCCCAGCATTTT. The chain employs TRBV12-3 or TRBV12-4 and TRBJ1-5; D is unresolved. V lost 2 bases, J lost 6 bases, and 8 bases lay in between. The length of the CDR3 is 13 residues.